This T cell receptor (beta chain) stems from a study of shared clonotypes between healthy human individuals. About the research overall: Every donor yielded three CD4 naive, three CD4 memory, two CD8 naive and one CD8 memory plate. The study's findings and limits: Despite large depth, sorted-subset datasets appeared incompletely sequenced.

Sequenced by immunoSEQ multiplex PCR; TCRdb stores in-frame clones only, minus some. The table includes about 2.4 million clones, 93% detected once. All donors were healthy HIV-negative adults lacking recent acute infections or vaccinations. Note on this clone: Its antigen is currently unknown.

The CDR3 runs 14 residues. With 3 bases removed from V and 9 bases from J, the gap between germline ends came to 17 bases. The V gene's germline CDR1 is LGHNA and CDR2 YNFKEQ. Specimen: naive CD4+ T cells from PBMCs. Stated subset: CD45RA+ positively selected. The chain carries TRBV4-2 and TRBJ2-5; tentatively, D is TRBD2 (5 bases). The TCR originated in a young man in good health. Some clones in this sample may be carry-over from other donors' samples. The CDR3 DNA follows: TGTGCCAGCAGCCAGGCCGGGATGGAGAGGGCCCAGTACTTC. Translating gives CASSQAGMERAQYF.